The TCR beta chain described here comes from a study of cytomegalovirus exposure and HLA in healthy donors. Study results and caveats: A later analysis showed that HLA-associated TCR beta chains had undergone more clonal expansion than equally common others. In vitro data verified a few CMV-associated chains as specific for CMV antigens. A missense variant in DCLRE1C was later tied to TCR beta V- and J-gene trimming. The study designated over 150 TCR beta chains cytomegalovirus-associated.

About this clone itself: Its target is unknown.

The PCR contained 60 Vbeta and 13 Jbeta primers. Profiled with immunoSEQ multiplex PCR; TCRdb holds only in-frame clones, not every one. This table has 110,000 to 150,000 clones, 77% appearing once. The CDR3 is made up of 15 amino acids. Germline CDR1 SGHTA, CDR2 FQGNSA. V was clipped by 3 bases and J by 6 bases; unmatched bases: 6. The rearrangement links TRBV7-2 to TRBJ2-3; 10 nucleotides match TRBD2. This sequence originates from a male donor in good health and CMV-seronegative. The source material was PBMCs. The CDR3 here is CASSLSGGGSDTQYF. DNA for the CDR3: TGTGCCAGCAGCTTGAGCGGGGGGGGGTCGGATACGCAGTATTTT. Full variable domain (remainder filled in from reference TRBV7-2 and TRBJ2-3): GAGVSQSPSNKVTEKGKDVELRCDPISGHTALYWYRQSLGQGLEFLIYFQGNSAPDKSGLPSDRFSAERTGGSVSTLTIQRTQQEDSAVYLCASSLSGGGSDTQYFGPGTRLTVL.